The source of this T cell receptor (beta chain) is a study of T cells in Graves' hyperthyroidism and ophthalmopathy (dated 2019 in TCRdb). Background on the whole study: Peripheral blood was sampled at the time of initial diagnosis, prior to any treatment. A discovery cohort of about 100 patients, roughly 45 with Graves' ophthalmopathy and more than 55 with stable Graves' hyperthyroidism, was used to find distinguishing TCR V-J signatures. Prospective prediction of ophthalmopathy was tested in an independent validation cohort of some 20 hyperthyroidism patients and some 17 patients who later progressed to ophthalmopathy. The approximately 100 discovery patients were divided at random into training and test sets in a 7:3 ratio. In about six Graves' hyperthyroidism patients, the study also compared T-cell repertoires from thyroid tissue with T-cell repertoires from blood. After sampling, hyperthyroidism patients received methimazole starting at 30 mg daily, and ophthalmopathy patients received high-dose intravenous methylprednisolone. The paper describes TCR Vbeta CDR3 sequencing of 135 peripheral blood samples, made up of about 41 ophthalmopathy patients, more than 70 hyperthyroidism patients and roughly 17 progressor patients.

What the work shows at the level of the full study, not this receptor alone: Blood samples also contained most of the expanded thyroid clonotypes (frequency above 0.001), which suggests that blood repertoires may reflect thyroid immune responses. In validation, progression to ophthalmopathy was predicted by the model with nearly 71% sensitivity and just over 72% specificity, a median of about 6.4 months before onset. Ophthalmopathy was separated from stable hyperthyroidism by a 13 V-J signature model, with approximately 85% sensitivity and 81% to 83% specificity obtained in cross-validation and 80%/75% obtained in testing. Sample size was not statistically predetermined, and investigators were not blinded to group allocation.

Amplification of TCR beta CDR3 regions was carried out from RNA transcripts. For the first round of RT-PCR on the TCR CDR3, the HTBI primer set was used together with the Qiagen OneStep RT-PCR kit. A second multiplex PCR round built the libraries, followed by size selection and purification. Sequencing of the libraries was done on an Illumina HiSeq2000 using paired-end 100 bp reads. Per the source publication's procedure: SOAPnuke was used to process the raw data, with reads discarded if the reads contained adapters or uncalled bases, had a mean Phred below 15, or lacked an exact constant-primer or identifier match. COPE v1.2.5 was used to merge the high-quality paired reads, and each unique nucleotide sequence was defined as a clonotype. MiTCR v1.1 was used to align clonotypes to the IMGT TRBV, TRBD and TRBJ reference segments. Analysis was restricted to V-J combinations with a frequency above 0.0001, which covered approximately 99% of repertoires. A TCS score was defined as the ratio between F50 (clonal expansion) and ExV (chaos), using BLOSUM62-based TCRdist between CDR3 peptides within each V-J. Welch's t-statistics and random forest reduced around 550 V-J features to 10 to 15, which were used in a naive Bayes classifier (R e1071). The public reads were quality trimmed at Q25 with fastp and then assembled into clones with MiXCR by TCRdb, keeping productive beta chains. One record per CDR3 amino acid sequence lists the most common genes and DNA. For this entry, the V and J calls and clone size follow TCRdb and not the study's own pipeline. The sample table lists hundreds of thousands of distinct CDR3 sequences, about 15% of them with a count of one. The ten largest make up about 13% of the sample.

Measured from the cysteine to the phenylalanine, the CDR3 is 13 residues long. Only the CDR3 portion is preserved as DNA: 39 bases, with reading frame beginning at the first base. Sequences GTSNPN (CDR1) and SVGIG (CDR2) are obtained from the germline V gene (reference sequence). V and J lose 0 bases and 1 base, and a span of 6 bases separates them. This clonotype was seen repeatedly, ten times or more. It lacks a known antigen. The sample holds no much larger clone one base away, and base qualities are not on file. Ophthalmopathy patients had moderately to severely active disease, Clinical Activity Score of at least 3, NOSPECS grade of at least 4, and duration under 3 months. Exclusion was applied to patients with uncontrolled infections, other autoimmune diseases, pregnancy or lactation. Diagnoses were based on clinical symptoms, serum thyroxine and TRAb, thyroid ultrasound and orbital computed tomography. Ficoll-Paque density gradient centrifugation was used to isolate PBMCs from approximately 10 ml of fresh peripheral blood. Trizol reagent was used to extract total RNA, and RNA quality was then checked on an Agilent 2100 Bioanalyzer.

The chain couples TRBV30 to TRBJ2-5, with the D gene call left open. The sample comprised blood. The receptor was isolated from a man aged 18 to 35 with Graves' ophthalmopathy. The nucleotide sequence reads TGTGCCTGGAGTGTTAACAGCCAAGAGACCCAGTACTTC. This yields the protein CAWSVNSQETQYF. Reference TRBV30 and TRBJ2-5 genes cover what lies past the CDR3, so the full variable domain is SQTIHQWPATLVQPVGSPLSLECTVEGTSNPNLYWYRQAAGRGLQLLFYSVGIGQISSEVPQNLSASRPQDRQFILSSKKLLLSDSGFYLCAWSVNSQETQYFGPGTRLLVL.